The clone carrying this TCR beta chain has only a few counts. Its antigen is undetermined. The data are from a study of T cells in localized non-small cell lung cancer. Assay: immunoSEQ multiplex PCR; the TCRdb copy retains only in-frame clones and omits some. Of roughly 1,700 clones in the sample, approximately 24% are singletons; the top ten hold 8% to 10%. Study results and limitations: Tumor samples were not multi-region, leaving intratumor heterogeneity unexcluded.

CDR3 length equals 14 residues. Germline values: CDR1 MDHEN, CDR2 SYDVKM. V lost 3 bases to trimming and J lost 8 bases, with 13 bases between them. The TCR sequence derives from a male donor aged 60 or over with stage II squamous cell lung carcinoma. Sample: lung tumor tissue, taken before any cancer treatment. The chain combines TRBV28 with TRBJ1-4, with D perhaps TRBD1 (5 bases). The CDR3 DNA is TGTGCCAGCAGTTTGGTGGGGGAAGGAGAAAAACTGTTTTTT. Its translation is CASSLVGEGEKLFF.